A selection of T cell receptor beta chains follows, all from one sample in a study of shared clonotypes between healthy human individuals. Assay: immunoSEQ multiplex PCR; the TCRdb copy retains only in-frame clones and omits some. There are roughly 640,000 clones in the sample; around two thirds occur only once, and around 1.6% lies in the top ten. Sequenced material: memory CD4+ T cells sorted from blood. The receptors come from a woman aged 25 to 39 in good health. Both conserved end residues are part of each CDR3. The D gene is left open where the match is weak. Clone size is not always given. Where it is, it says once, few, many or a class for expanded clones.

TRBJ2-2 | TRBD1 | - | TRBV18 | CASSQQGARDTGELFF | TGTGCCAGCTCGCAACAGGGGGCGCGGGACACCGGGGAGCTGTTTTTT
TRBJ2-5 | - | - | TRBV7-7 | CASSPPGWETQYF | TGTGCCAGCAGCCCACCGGGGTGGGAGACCCAGTACTTC
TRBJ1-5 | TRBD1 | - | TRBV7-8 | CASSLGTGAQPQHF | TGTGCCAGCAGCTTAGGGACAGGTGCCCAGCCCCAGCATTTT
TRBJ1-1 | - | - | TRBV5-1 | CASSSLRGSHTEAFF | TGCGCCAGCAGCTCGCTCAGGGGAAGCCACACTGAAGCTTTCTTT
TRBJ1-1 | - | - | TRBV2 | CASSRGESTEAFF | TGTGCCAGCAGCAGGGGAGAGAGCACTGAAGCTTTCTTT
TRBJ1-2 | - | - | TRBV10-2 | CASSRTEANYGYTF | TGCGCCAGCAGTAGGACGGAAGCTAACTATGGCTACACCTTC
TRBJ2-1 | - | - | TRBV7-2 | CASSSSRGNEQFF | TGTGCCAGCAGCTCCTCCCGGGGGAATGAGCAGTTCTTC
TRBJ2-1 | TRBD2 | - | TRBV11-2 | CASSLIPAGVYNEQFF | TGTGCCAGCAGCTTGATTCCCGCGGGAGTGTACAATGAGCAGTTCTTC
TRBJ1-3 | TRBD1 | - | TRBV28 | CASSTGGYGTIYF | TGTGCCAGCAGCACAGGGGGCTACGGCACCATATATTTT
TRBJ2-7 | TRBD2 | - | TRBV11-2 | CASSLVLAGTYEQYF | TGTGCCAGCAGCTTAGTACTAGCGGGAACCTACGAGCAGTACTTC
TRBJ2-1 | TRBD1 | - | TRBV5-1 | CASSLSGGTFDEQFF | TGCGCCAGCAGCTTATCAGGGGGCACGTTCGATGAGCAGTTCTTC
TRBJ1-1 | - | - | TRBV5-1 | CASSLDEGGNTEAFF | TGCGCCAGCAGCTTGGATGAGGGAGGGAACACTGAAGCTTTCTTT
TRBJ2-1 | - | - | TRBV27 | CASSTEVGGEQFF | TGTGCCAGCAGTACGGAGGTCGGAGGTGAGCAGTTCTTC
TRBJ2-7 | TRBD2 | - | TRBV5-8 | CASSLGGGSASYEQYF | TGTGCCAGCAGCTTGGGGGGAGGGAGCGCATCCTACGAGCAGTACTTC
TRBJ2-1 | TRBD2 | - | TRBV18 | CASSTPAGGEQFF | TGTGCCAGCTCAACTCCAGCGGGGGGTGAGCAGTTCTTC
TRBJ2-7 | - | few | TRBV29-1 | CSVEEAIQGSSYEQYF | TGCAGCGTTGAAGAGGCCATACAAGGAAGCTCCTACGAGCAGTACTTC
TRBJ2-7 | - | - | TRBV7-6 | CASSLAPGISEQYF | TGTGCCAGCAGCTTAGCGCCCGGGATCAGCGAGCAGTACTTC
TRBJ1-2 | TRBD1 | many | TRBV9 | CATGTGGGRGYTF | TGTGCCACCGGGACAGGGGGCGGTCGGGGCTACACCTTC
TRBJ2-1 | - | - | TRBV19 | CASSHSFRGPLFYNEQFF | TGTGCCAGTAGTCACTCGTTTCGGGGACCATTGTTCTACAATGAGCAGTTCTTC
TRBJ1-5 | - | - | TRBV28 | CASSLQATFNQPQHF | TGTGCCAGCAGTTTGCAGGCAACGTTCAATCAGCCCCAGCATTTT
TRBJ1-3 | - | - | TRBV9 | CASSVSAEGNTIYF | TGTGCCAGCAGCGTGTCAGCCGAAGGAAACACCATATATTTT
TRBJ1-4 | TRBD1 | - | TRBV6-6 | CASSATSGGRNEKLFF | TGTGCCAGCAGCGCCACCTCAGGGGGCAGAAATGAAAAACTGTTTTTT
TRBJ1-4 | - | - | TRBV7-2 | CASSFVGEKLFF | TGTGCCAGCAGCTTTGTGGGGGAAAAACTGTTTTTT
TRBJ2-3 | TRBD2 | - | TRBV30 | CAWSVPGLAGSTDTQYF | TGTGCCTGGAGTGTACCGGGACTAGCGGGGAGCACAGATACGCAGTATTTT
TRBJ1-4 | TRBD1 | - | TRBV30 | CAWLPGQTNEKLFF | TGTGCCTGGTTACCGGGACAGACGAATGAAAAACTGTTTTTT
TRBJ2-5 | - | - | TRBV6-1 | CASSELRTQYF | TGTGCCAGCAGTGAATTGAGGACCCAGTACTTC
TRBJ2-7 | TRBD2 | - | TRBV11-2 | CASSPATSGIPYEQYF | TGTGCCAGCAGCCCGGCGACTAGCGGGATCCCCTACGAGCAGTACTTC
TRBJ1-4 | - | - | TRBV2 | CASSGTVTNEKLFF | TGTGCCAGCAGTGGGACGGTGACTAATGAAAAACTGTTTTTT
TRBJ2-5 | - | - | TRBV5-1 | CASSFKGGETQYF | TGCGCCAGCAGCTTCAAGGGGGGAGAGACCCAGTACTTC
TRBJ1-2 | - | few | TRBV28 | CASSSGEYGYTF | TGTGCCAGCAGTTCGGGAGAGTATGGCTACACCTTC
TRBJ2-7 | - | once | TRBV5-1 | CASSLSGQSDEQYF | TGCGCCAGCAGCTTATCGGGACAATCAGACGAGCAGTACTTC
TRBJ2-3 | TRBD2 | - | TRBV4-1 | CASSQGTSGTWDTQYF | TGCGCCAGCAGCCAAGGAACTAGCGGTACATGGGATACGCAGTATTTT
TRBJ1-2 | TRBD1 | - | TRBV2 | CASSDEGQINYGYTF | TGTGCCAGCAGTGATGAGGGACAGATAAACTATGGCTACACCTTC
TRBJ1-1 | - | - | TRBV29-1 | CSVKPTPNTEAFF | TGCAGCGTAAAGCCCACACCGAACACTGAAGCTTTCTTT
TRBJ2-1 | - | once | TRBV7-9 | CASSLAGQSGREQFF | TGTGCCAGCAGCCTCGCGGGCCAGTCGGGTAGGGAGCAGTTCTTC
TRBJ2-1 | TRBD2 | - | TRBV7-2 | CASSPRTSGGYNEQFF | TGTGCCAGCAGCCCAAGGACTAGCGGGGGTTACAATGAGCAGTTCTTC
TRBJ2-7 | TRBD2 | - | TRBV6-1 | CASLAGGSYEQYF | TGTGCCAGTCTAGCGGGGGGATCCTACGAGCAGTACTTC
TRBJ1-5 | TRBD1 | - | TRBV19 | CASSIPDRGGQPQHF | TGTGCCAGTAGTATCCCCGACAGGGGTGGTCAGCCCCAGCATTTT
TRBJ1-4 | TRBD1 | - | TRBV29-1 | CSVPGTGFGGEKLFF | TGCAGCGTTCCGGGGACAGGGTTTGGTGGTGAAAAACTGTTTTTT
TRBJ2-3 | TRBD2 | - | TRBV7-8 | CASSLVAGVGTDTQYF | TGTGCCAGCAGCTTAGTGGCGGGAGTGGGTACAGATACGCAGTATTTT
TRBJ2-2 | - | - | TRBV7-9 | CASSLEGFTGELFF | TGTGCCAGCAGCTTAGAGGGTTTCACCGGGGAGCTGTTTTTT
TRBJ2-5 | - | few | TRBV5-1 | CASSFGSEQETQYF | TGCGCCAGCAGCTTTGGGTCGGAGCAAGAGACCCAGTACTTC
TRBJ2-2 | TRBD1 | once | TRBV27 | CASSLFWDREVSGELFF | TGTGCCAGCAGTTTATTTTGGGACAGGGAGGTTTCCGGGGAGCTGTTTTTT
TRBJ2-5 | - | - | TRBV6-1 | CASSVTGTDETQYF | TGTGCCAGCAGTGTCACCGGGACTGATGAGACCCAGTACTTC
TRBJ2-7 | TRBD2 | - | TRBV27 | CASGLLAGVIYEQYF | TGTGCCAGCGGCCTGCTAGCGGGAGTGATCTACGAGCAGTACTTC
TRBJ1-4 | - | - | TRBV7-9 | CASRLGVGTNEKLFF | TGTGCCAGCAGACTAGGGGTTGGAACTAATGAAAAACTGTTTTTT
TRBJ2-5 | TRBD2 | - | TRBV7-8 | CASSLSGSPETQYF | TGTGCCAGCAGTCTAAGCGGGAGCCCCGAGACCCAGTACTTC
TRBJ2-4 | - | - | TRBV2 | CASSGHRDGRAKNIQYF | TGTGCCAGCAGTGGCCATCGGGACGGCCGAGCCAAAAACATTCAGTACTTC
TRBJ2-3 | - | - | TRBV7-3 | CASSLSITDTQYF | TGTGCCAGCAGCTTATCAATAACAGATACGCAGTATTTT
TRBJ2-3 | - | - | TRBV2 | CASSEASGGSTDTQYF | TGTGCCAGCAGTGAAGCTAGCGGAGGAAGCACAGATACGCAGTATTTT
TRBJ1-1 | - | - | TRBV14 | CASSSYRNTEAFF | TGTGCCAGCAGCTCATACCGGAACACTGAAGCTTTCTTT
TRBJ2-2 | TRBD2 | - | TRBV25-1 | CASSYSSGYTGELFF | TGTGCCAGCAGTTATTCTAGCGGTTACACCGGGGAGCTGTTTTTT